This TCR beta chain originates from a study of cytomegalovirus exposure and HLA in healthy donors. Turning to this clone: Its antigen is undetermined.

Study results and limitations: There was a cluster of highly shared sequence variants that was likely a sequencing artifact. From TCR beta sequences, most subjects' HLA-A and HLA-B alleles were reportedly predicted accurately. Information on immune exposure was restricted to one variable (CMV serostatus).

In the PCR, 60 Vbeta and 13 Jbeta primers were used. Data came from immunoSEQ multiplex PCR; TCRdb stores just in-frame clones and leaves some out. The sample shows approximately 110,000 clones, 76% of them seen only once. With 1 base clipped from V and 9 bases from J, the junction kept 9 bases outside the gene matches. Germline V gene data show CDR1 as LNHDA and CDR2 as SQIVND (reference sequence). The CDR3 extends over 16 amino acids. The V gene is TRBV19, the J gene TRBJ2-1; 10 nucleotides match TRBD2. The origin of this receptor is a man aged 45-65 years in good health and CMV-seronegative. The sequenced material came from PBMCs. The CDR3 region has the DNA TGTGCCAGTAGTATAGGTAGCGGGGGGAGCCACGCTGAGCAGTTCTTC. Its protein product is CASSIGSGGSHAEQFF.